This note documents a single TCR beta chain sequence. Caucasian, healthy and from Russia, the donors were aged between about 6 and 90. Donors each provided around 9 milliliters of peripheral blood. The sample is drawn from a study of blood T cells in healthy people across ages. The V gene's germline CDR1 is DFQATT and CDR2 SNEGSKA (reference sequence). The CDR3 runs 15 residues. It was with a sample-barcoded 5' primer and a J-beta primer mix that a second PCR of about 6 to 12 cycles was run. A minimum of 3 million CDR3-containing paired-end reads was obtained for each sample. Using its own MiXCR run on the 5' RACE reads, TCRdb lists one record per CDR3 protein. The profile shows fewer than 1,000,000 distinct CDR3 sequences, 35% to 50% of them singletons.

This TCR was recovered from an elderly man in good health. The sample comprised blood. The chain is built from TRBV20-1 and TRBJ2-5; the D gene is possibly TRBD2 (7 bases). The J call may be mistaken, given a closer DNA end match to TRBJ2-7. CDR3 DNA: TGCAGTGCTAGAGATAATGGGGAGGGGGACTACGAGCAGTACTTC. Protein sequence: CSARDNGEGDYEQYF.